This TCR beta chain derives from a study of early T cells in non-severe SARS-CoV-2 infection. Study-wide background: The input, bulk RNA from unsorted whole blood, was sequenced, and chains were unpaired. General study results and limits: VDJdb matches were skewed toward anti-spike CD8 T cell responses.

Individually, cDNA molecules had unique molecular identifiers attached to them. TCRdb passed the 5' RACE reads through MiXCR, listing each CDR3 protein once. Of around 40,000 distinct CDR3 sequences in the sample, around 6.5% were seen once. This clonotype was found many times. Its antigen is unknown. The CDR3 covers 15 residues. Germline lookup yields CDR1 MNHNS and CDR2 SASEGT. V was clipped by 6 bases and J by 2 bases, with 14 bases between them. The chain links TRBV6-1 to TRBJ2-1, with D possibly being TRBD1 (5 bases). This sequence was found in an adult who was a healthcare worker with PCR-confirmed SARS-CoV-2 infection or an uninfected control (not recorded which). Sequenced input: whole blood. The CDR3 here is CASRPGSSPYNEQFF. CDR3 coding DNA: TGTGCCAGCAGGCCAGGGTCGTCGCCCTACAATGAGCAGTTCTTC.